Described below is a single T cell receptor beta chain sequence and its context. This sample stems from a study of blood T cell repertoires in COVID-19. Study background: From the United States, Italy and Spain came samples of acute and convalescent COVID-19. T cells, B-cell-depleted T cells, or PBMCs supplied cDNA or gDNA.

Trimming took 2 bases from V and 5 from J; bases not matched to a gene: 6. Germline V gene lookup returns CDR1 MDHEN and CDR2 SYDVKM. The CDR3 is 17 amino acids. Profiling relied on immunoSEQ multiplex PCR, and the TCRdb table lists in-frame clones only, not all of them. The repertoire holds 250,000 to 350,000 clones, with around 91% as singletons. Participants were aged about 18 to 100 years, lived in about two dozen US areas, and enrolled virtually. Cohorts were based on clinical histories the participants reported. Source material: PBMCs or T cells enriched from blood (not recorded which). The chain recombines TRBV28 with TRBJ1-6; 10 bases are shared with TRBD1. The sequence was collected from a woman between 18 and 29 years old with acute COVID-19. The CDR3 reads CASSLRQGATDNSPLHF. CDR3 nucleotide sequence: TGTGCCAGCAGTTTAAGACAGGGGGCGACGGATAATTCACCCCTCCACTTT.